This is a list of T cell receptor beta chains from one sample in a study of CD8 T cells in Susac syndrome. TCRdb fed the immunoSEQ multiplex PCR reads into MiXCR, producing one record per CDR3 protein. The repertoire has 150,000 to 250,000 distinct CDR3 sequences, roughly 96% of them found once; the top ten carry 0.093%. Source material: CD4+ T cells from PBMCs. These receptors originate from a human donor with multiple sclerosis. Each CDR3 is given with its conserved first and last residue. The order of the fields is V gene, clone size, D gene, J gene, CDR3 DNA, CDR3 protein. The D gene is left open where the match is weak. Clone sizes are given selectively: once, few, many, or a class where the clone is expanded.

v_gene: TRBV12-3/TRBV12-4
abundance: -
d_gene: TRBD1
j_gene: TRBJ1-5
CDR3nt: TGTGCCAGCAGACCAGGGGGAGGCAATCAGCCCCAGCATTTT
CDR3aa: CASRPGGGNQPQHF

v_gene: TRBV11-3
abundance: -
d_gene: -
j_gene: TRBJ2-7
CDR3nt: TGTGCCAGCAGCTTAGGAGCGTTTTCCTACGAGCAGTACTTC
CDR3aa: CASSLGAFSYEQYF

v_gene: TRBV5-1
abundance: -
d_gene: TRBD1
j_gene: TRBJ1-1
CDR3nt: TGCGCCAGCAGCCCCTTTAGCTTGGGGACAGGATACACTGAAGCTTTCTTT
CDR3aa: CASSPFSLGTGYTEAFF

v_gene: TRBV25-1
abundance: -
d_gene: -
j_gene: TRBJ1-2
CDR3nt: TGTGCCAGCAGTGGGGGATATGGCTACACCTTC
CDR3aa: CASSGGYGYTF

v_gene: TRBV18
abundance: -
d_gene: -
j_gene: TRBJ1-2
CDR3nt: TGTGCCAGCTCGCCAGACAGAAGCTATGGTGGCTACACCTTC
CDR3aa: CASSPDRSYGGYTF

v_gene: TRBV4-1
abundance: -
d_gene: -
j_gene: TRBJ1-2
CDR3nt: TGCGCCAGCAACCCTTCCGGGAGTGACAACTATGGCTACACCTTC
CDR3aa: CASNPSGSDNYGYTF

v_gene: TRBV27
abundance: -
d_gene: -
j_gene: TRBJ1-1
CDR3nt: TGTGCCAGCACCTTCCGCGGAGACTTGAACACTGAAGCTTTCTTT
CDR3aa: CASTFRGDLNTEAFF

v_gene: TRBV24-1
abundance: -
d_gene: -
j_gene: TRBJ2-1
CDR3nt: TGTGCCACCAGTGATTTAACGGCTGATGAGCAGTTCTTC
CDR3aa: CATSDLTADEQFF

v_gene: TRBV11-2
abundance: few
d_gene: TRBD1
j_gene: TRBJ2-1
CDR3nt: TGTGCCAGCAGCGGACAGGGTTCAGGCAATGAGCAGTTCTTC
CDR3aa: CASSGQGSGNEQFF

v_gene: TRBV4-1
abundance: -
d_gene: TRBD2
j_gene: TRBJ2-7
CDR3nt: TGCGCCAGCAGCCACCCCCGGGGGGAGCCGGGGGAGCAGTACTTC
CDR3aa: CASSHPRGEPGEQYF

v_gene: TRBV24-1
abundance: -
d_gene: TRBD1
j_gene: TRBJ2-1
CDR3nt: TGTGCCACCTCCGGACAGGGGGCTATCAATGAGCAGTTCTTC
CDR3aa: CATSGQGAINEQFF

v_gene: TRBV12-5
abundance: -
d_gene: TRBD2
j_gene: TRBJ2-1
CDR3nt: TGTGCTAGTGGTTTGGGGACTAGCGGGAGGTACAATGAGCAGTTCTTC
CDR3aa: CASGLGTSGRYNEQFF

v_gene: TRBV29-1
abundance: -
d_gene: TRBD1
j_gene: TRBJ2-1
CDR3nt: TGCAGCGTCGCCGGACAGGGAGCCTACAATGAGCAGTTCTTC
CDR3aa: CSVAGQGAYNEQFF

v_gene: TRBV7-9
abundance: -
d_gene: -
j_gene: TRBJ1-5
CDR3nt: TGTGCCAGCAGCGCAACGAGCCAGCCCCAGCATTTT
CDR3aa: CASSATSQPQHF

v_gene: TRBV30
abundance: -
d_gene: -
j_gene: TRBJ2-2
CDR3nt: TGTGCCTGGTGGGCGGGGAACAGAAGAACCGGGGAGCTGTTTTTT
CDR3aa: CAWWAGNRRTGELFF